A selection of T cell receptor beta chains follows, all from one sample in a study of human T cells and chemical hapten exposure. One entry per CDR3 protein results from TCRdb running MiXCR on the RACE reads. The sample lists over 300,000 distinct CDR3 sequences; 5% to 6.5% were seen once. This sample comprised whole blood, obtained in connection with sensitization to the hapten diphenylcyclopropenone (DPC). The source is a woman aged 45-59 years with alopecia areata. Some clones in this sample may be carry-over from other donors' samples. Both conserved end residues are part of each CDR3.

v_gene: TRBV9; j_gene: TRBJ1-2; CDR3aa: CASSGTGGGRYGYTF
v_gene: TRBV29-1; j_gene: TRBJ2-3; CDR3aa: CSVVDGGIAWGTDTQYF
v_gene: TRBV24-1; j_gene: TRBJ2-5; CDR3aa: CATTFRDRVSETQYF
v_gene: TRBV25-1; j_gene: TRBJ2-1; CDR3aa: CASSVGLAGAEQFF
v_gene: TRBV12-5; j_gene: TRBJ2-1; CDR3aa: CASVDPGSDNEQFF
v_gene: TRBV2; j_gene: TRBJ1-4; CDR3aa: CASIAGGASEKLFF
v_gene: TRBV28; j_gene: TRBJ1-6; CDR3aa: CASGSQSSYNSPLHF
v_gene: TRBV6-1; j_gene: TRBJ1-5; CDR3aa: CASSDWGGSNQPQHF
v_gene: TRBV4-2; j_gene: TRBJ1-2; CDR3aa: CASSQPGEHGYTF
v_gene: TRBV12-3/TRBV12-4; j_gene: TRBJ2-7; CDR3aa: CASTGQGAGEQYF
v_gene: TRBV10-3; j_gene: TRBJ1-3; CDR3aa: CAIGPNSGNTIYF